A single TCR beta chain is shown here with its context. The antigen is undetermined. The sample comes from a study of shared clonotypes between healthy human individuals. Findings of the study overall: Among donors, the sharing of clonotypes was expected to be influenced by sequencing depth. Naive subsets tended to show greater estimated richness than memory subsets. Generation of non-shared clonotypes was less probable than generation of clonotypes shared by all four donors.

Researchers ran the assay at a deep level. Profiling relied on immunoSEQ multiplex PCR, and the TCRdb table lists in-frame clones only, not all of them. The repertoire includes around 1,000,000 clones, about 72% of them detected once, and 0.89% sits in the top ten. The CDR3 totals 15 residues. The J gene is TRBJ2-7, the V gene TRBV21-1; the table's D call TRBD1 went unverified against the DNA. TRBV21-1 is an annotated pseudogene. The sequence came from a man aged 18 to 29 in good health. Some clones in this sample may be carry-over from other donors' samples. The sequenced sample was memory CD4+ T cells from PBMCs. Specified subset: CD45RA-negative fraction. The CDR3 region is CASSTQTGKDYEQYF. CDR3 DNA sequence: TGTGCCAGCAGCACCCAGACAGGGAAGGACTACGAGCAGTACTTC.